These 4 T cell receptor beta chains originate from one sample sequenced in a study of kidney transplant recipient with SARS-CoV-2 infection. Via MiXCR, TCRdb re-called the reads, giving one row per CDR3 protein. The sample has under 250,000 distinct CDR3 sequences, less than 35% seen once. This specimen was a blood sample, taken at baseline and on day 111 from a kidney transplant recipient. Every receptor here comes from a male patient aged 30 to 39 who had COVID-19 and was a kidney transplant recipient. A subset of T cells may come from the graft donor.

The sample holds a few counts of this clonotype. The chain employs TRBV6-6 and TRBJ2-3; tentatively, D is TRBD2 (6 bases). There are 15 residues in the CDR3. The ends were cut back, 0 bases at V and 2 bases at J, with 9 bases in the middle. Germline-derived CDR1 and CDR2 are MNHNY and SVGAGI (reference sequence). CDR3 region: CASSYSEGVTDTQYF. CDR3 nucleotides: TGTGCCAGCAGTTACTCGGAGGGTGTCACAGATACGCAGTATTTT.

This clonotype was seen repeatedly, ten times or more. The V and J genes are TRBV28 and TRBJ2-7, with 11 positions matching TRBD2. The CDR3 is made up of 16 amino acids. The germline V gene has CDR1 MDHEN and CDR2 SYDVKM. Losses at the gene ends were 1 base for V and 4 bases for J; bases not matched to a gene: 6. The CDR3 sequence is CASSLYGTSGPYEQYF. Here the CDR3 DNA reads TGTGCCAGCAGTTTATACGGGACTAGCGGACCTTACGAGCAGTACTTC.

This clonotype was recorded many times. The V and J genes are TRBV30 and TRBJ1-1; TRBD1 is a possible D gene (6 bases). Germline values: CDR1 GTSNPN, CDR2 SVGIG (reference sequence). V lost 0 bases to trimming and J lost 0 bases, with 20 bases between them. The CDR3 contains 18 residues. The CDR3 loop is CAWSVLRGGESMNTEAFF. The CDR3 DNA reads TGTGCCTGGAGTGTACTTAGGGGGGGTGAATCCATGAACACTGAAGCTTTCTTT.

Concerning this clonotype: Germline is not matched at one junction end, which may reflect a read error. The chain employs TRBV30 and TRBJ2-1, with unresolved D. CDR3 size: 12 residues. Per germline, CDR1 GTSNPN and CDR2 SVGIG (reference sequence). The CDR3: CAWSANGYEQLF. In DNA form, the CDR3 reads TGTGCCTGGAGTGCAAACGGATATGAGCAGCTCTTC. The full variable domain, in which reference TRBV30 and TRBJ2-1 provide the parts outside the CDR3, is SQTIHQWPATLVQPVGSPLSLECTVEGTSNPNLYWYRQAAGRGLQLLFYSVGIGQISSEVPQNLSASRPQDRQFILSSKKLLLSDSGFYLCAWSANGYEQLFGPGTRLTVL.